The 32 T cell receptor beta chains below were found in one sample sequenced in a study of metastatic and nonmetastatic thyroid tumors. Ahead of thyroid surgery, no patient had received treatment of any kind. TCRdb re-analyzed the PCR reads using MiXCR. The table shows around 25,000 clones, with roughly 24% occurring only once. The sample comprised blood. The receptors were sampled from a female donor with papillary thyroid cancer or a benign thyroid nodule (not recorded which). Some clones in this sample may be carry-over from other donors' samples.

This clone has ten or more counts. The V call is TRBV20-1, the J call TRBJ2-5; 12 bases align to TRBD2. This CDR3 has 15 residues. CDR1 is DFQATT and CDR2 is SNEGSKA in the germline V gene (reference sequence). V lost 5 bases and J lost 2; bases outside the gene matches: 6. For the CDR3, the DNA is TGCAGTGCTGGATGGACTAGCGGGATTCAAGAGACCCAGTACTTC. Residues: CSAGWTSGIQETQYF.

In this sample, this clone turned up a few times. The V call is TRBV6-1, the J call TRBJ2-2; 8 nucleotides line up with TRBD2. Germline loops: CDR1 MNHNS, CDR2 SASEGT. The CDR3 is 15 amino acids. Unmatched junction bases numbered 6, after V lost 3 bases and J lost 6 bases. CDR3 nucleotide sequence: TGTGCCAGCAGTGACAGTACGGGAGGGGCCGGGGAGCTGTTTTTT. This translates into CASSDSTGGAGELFF.

This clone was recorded many times. This sequence joins TRBV7-3 and TRBJ2-3; D is ambiguous. The V gene lost 1 base and the J gene lost 3 bases, with 5 bases spanning the gap. In germline, CDR1 is SGHTA, CDR2 FQGTGA. This CDR3 spans 13 amino acids. The CDR3 here is CASSLKMTDTQYF. CDR3 DNA sequence: TGTGCCAGCAGCTTAAAGATGACAGATACGCAGTATTTT.

This clone was seen more than once but under ten times. The V and J genes are TRBV28 and TRBJ1-3; the D gene is possibly TRBD1 (6 bases). The CDR3 spans 14 residues. V lost 2 bases and J lost 7, with 12 bases in between. Germline V gene sequence: CDR1 MDHEN, CDR2 SYDVKM. The CDR3 reads CASSLVQGRNTIYF. CDR3 bases: TGTGCCAGCAGTTTAGTTCAGGGGCGGAACACCATATATTTT. Together with reference TRBV28 and TRBJ1-3, the CDR3 gives the full variable domain: DVKVTQSSRYLVKRTGEKVFLECVQDMDHENMFWYRQDPGLGLRLIYFSYDVKMKEKGDIPEGYSVSREKKERFSLILESASTNQTSMYLCASSLVQGRNTIYFGEGSWLTVV.

This clone was observed at least ten times. This rearrangement joins TRBV11-2 to TRBJ2-1; D tentatively fits TRBD1 or TRBD2 (5 bases each). CDR3 length: 16 amino acids. The germline CDR1 and CDR2 sequences are SGHAT and FQNNGV. Trimming stripped 5 bases from V and 7 bases from J, with 21 bases between. The CDR3 DNA follows: TGTGCCAGCAGCCCTCCGGGGCAGGGAAGGAGGAATGAGCAGTTCTTC. This sequence encodes CASSPPGQGRRNEQFF.

By sample share, this clone is medium-sized. The rearrangement uses TRBV12-3 or TRBV12-4 and TRBJ2-3, with 13 positions matching TRBD2. The junction had 6 bases not matched to a gene; V was cut back by 6 bases and J by 6 bases. This CDR3 is 15 amino acids long. CDR3 sequence reads: CASSTTSGRRDTQYF. CDR3 bases: TGTGCCAGCAGCACGACTAGCGGGAGGAGGGATACGCAGTATTTT.

This clone was detected a few times. Different DNA sequences within this sample yield the same CDR3. The chain joins TRBV6-1 to TRBJ2-3, with 10 nucleotides matching TRBD2. Germline CDR1 reads MNHNS; CDR2 reads SASEGT. The CDR3 length is 16 residues. The V gene end was trimmed by 7 bases and the J gene end by 7 bases; junction bases not matched to a gene: 14. The CDR3 DNA is TGTGCCAGCATGGGAAGGACCAGCGGGAGGGGATATACGCAGTATTTT. The encoded protein is CASMGRTSGRGYTQYF.

By share, this clone counts as medium-sized (0.01 to 0.1%). The chain is built from TRBV11-3 and TRBJ2-2; D is uncertain. The CDR3 loop spans 14 amino acids. The V end was cut by 4 bases, the J end by 4 bases, with 10 bases between. The germline V gene has CDR1 SGHNT and CDR2 YENEEA. As DNA, the CDR3 is TGTGCCAGCAGCTCCATTTTTGGCACCGGGGAGCTGTTTTTT. It specifies CASSSIFGTGELFF.

The chain couples TRBV4-1 to TRBJ1-3; D call uncertain. V shed 3 bases and J shed 4 bases, with 7 bases lying between them. The CDR3 is made up of 13 amino acids. In germline, CDR1 is MGHRA, CDR2 YSYEKL. The CDR3 here is CASSQGEGNTIYF. Written as DNA, the CDR3 is TGCGCCAGCAGCCAGGGCGAAGGAAACACCATATATTTT.

The chain is built from TRBV18 and TRBJ2-7; tentatively, D is TRBD2 (5 bases). The CDR3 consists of 13 residues. Trimming removed 5 bases at V and 5 bases at J, with 13 bases between. Germline V gene sequence: CDR1 KGHSH, CDR2 LQKENI. CDR3: CASSASGAHEQYF. The CDR3 nucleotides read TGTGCCAGCTCAGCAAGCGGAGCCCACGAGCAGTACTTC.

By frequency in the sample, this clone is medium-sized. This chain links TRBV28 with TRBJ2-1, with 8 nucleotides matching TRBD1. Trimming removed 2 bases from V and 7 bases from J; junction bases left unmatched: 7. The CDR3 is made up of 15 amino acids. Per the germline V gene, CDR1 is MDHEN and CDR2 is SYDVKM. The CDR3 nucleotides read TGTGCCAGCAGTTTAGCAGGGGGCGTTAAAAATGAGCAGTTCTTC. It encodes CASSLAGGVKNEQFF.

This clone was recorded at least ten times. The chain couples TRBV7-6 to TRBJ2-7; 7 bases align to TRBD1. This CDR3 comprises 13 residues. V lost 4 bases to trimming and J lost 6 bases; unmatched junction nucleotides: 6. The germline gives CDR1 SGHVS, CDR2 FNYEAQ. In nucleotides, the CDR3 is TGTGCCAGCAGCTCGGACAGGCTGAGCGAGCAGTACTTC. Translated, it gives CASSSDRLSEQYF.

The chain carries TRBV6-1 and TRBJ1-2; a possible D gene is TRBD1 (5 bases). The CDR3 contains 14 residues. Germline V gives CDR1 MNHNS, CDR2 SASEGT. Trimming left V 7 bases short and J 4 bases short, with 16 bases between. The CDR3 region has the DNA TGTGCCAGCACGAACCGGGGACTTTCCTATGGCTACACCTTC. Translated, it gives CASTNRGLSYGYTF.

V is TRBV5-1 and J is TRBJ1-2; D not certain. CDR1 is SGHRS and CDR2 is YFSETQ in the germline V gene. The germline V and J ends were trimmed by 0 bases and 5 bases, with 14 bases remaining between them. The CDR3 runs 15 residues. The DNA for the CDR3 is TGCGCCAGCAGCTTGGCCGTAGGGAATGGGTATGGCTACACCTTC. It specifies CASSLAVGNGYGYTF.

V usage is TRBV9 and J usage is TRBJ2-7; 7 bases align to TRBD2. The CDR3 totals 15 residues. CDR1 and CDR2 from the germline V gene are SGDLS and YYNGEE. J lost 3 bases, V lost 3 bases, and 9 bases had no gene match. CDR3 residues: CASSGGGGPVYEQYF. The DNA for the CDR3 is TGTGCCAGCAGCGGAGGCGGGGGTCCGGTCTACGAGCAGTACTTC.

This clone was counted at least ten times. The chain links TRBV7-9 to TRBJ2-5; 7 bases are shared with TRBD2. J gave up 5 bases and V 1 base, and 10 bases lay outside the gene matches. The CDR3 totals 16 residues. Germline values: CDR1 SEHNR, CDR2 FQNEAQ (reference sequence). For the CDR3, the DNA is TGTGCCAGCAGCTTAGGGTGGAGCGGGATCTGGGAGACCCAGTACTTC. Protein product: CASSLGWSGIWETQYF.

This clone was counted a few times. The CDR3 spells CASSYPTGANYGYTF. CDR3 bases: TGTGCCAGCAGTTACCCGACGGGGGCTAACTATGGCTACACCTTC. The genes are TRBV6-2 or TRBV6-3 and TRBJ1-2, with a weak D call TRBD1 (5 bases). Germline V lookup: CDR1 MNHEY, CDR2 SVGEGT. Trimming removed 2 bases at V and 0 bases at J, with 10 bases between. The CDR3 is 15 amino acids.

This clone was recorded at least ten times. CDR3 sequence: CASRRLAGGKFF. The CDR3 DNA sequence: TGTGCCAGCAGGCGCCTAGCGGGAGGAAAGTTCTTC. The chain is built from TRBV11-2 and TRBJ2-1, with TRBD2 matching 11 bases. This CDR3 comprises 12 residues. V was clipped by 6 bases and J by 14 bases; unmatched bases: 6. Germline V gene sequence: CDR1 SGHAT, CDR2 FQNNGV.

The chain employs TRBV20-1 and TRBJ2-2, with D uncertain. Germline CDR1 reads DFQATT; CDR2 reads SNEGSKA (reference sequence). Trimming removed 1 base from V and 4 bases from J, with 13 bases in between. CDR3 length: 15 amino acids. The CDR3 here is CSARVGSAFTGELFF. For the CDR3, the DNA is TGCAGTGCTAGAGTGGGATCAGCTTTCACCGGGGAGCTGTTTTTT.

The chain links TRBV11-2 to TRBJ1-1; 8 bases agree with TRBD1. CDR1 SGHAT and CDR2 FQNNGV come from the germline V gene. The CDR3 totals 16 residues. The ends lost 3 bases at V and 4 bases at J; junction bases unmatched: 10. Here the CDR3 DNA reads TGTGCCAGCAGCTTCGGACAGGGCCGTGCGAGCACTGAAGCTTTCTTT. Its translation: CASSFGQGRASTEAFF.

Within the sample, this clone is medium-sized. The rearrangement links TRBV2 to TRBJ2-7; 10 nucleotides align to TRBD1. V shed 6 bases and J 0 bases; nucleotides not matched to a gene: 5. Germline CDR1 SNHLY, CDR2 FYNNEI. CDR3 length equals 15 residues. The CDR3 is CASRKDRGGSYEQYF. The DNA for the CDR3 is TGTGCCAGCAGGAAGGACAGGGGGGGCTCCTACGAGCAGTACTTC.

The chain joins TRBV15 to TRBJ1-1; possible D gene TRBD1, 6 bases. Trimming removed 8 bases at V and 0 bases at J, with 16 bases between. CDR1 and CDR2 (germline): LNHNV, YYDKDF (reference sequence). This CDR3 has 15 residues. The CDR3 region is CATGGRDMVNTEAFF. CDR3 sequence (DNA): TGTGCCACCGGCGGGAGGGACATGGTGAACACTGAAGCTTTCTTT.

This clone was seen many times. The V and J genes are TRBV13 and TRBJ2-5; TRBD2 aligns across 13 bases. Germline trimming cut 2 bases from V and 6 bases from J; bases unmatched to any gene: 6. Germline values: CDR1 PRHDT, CDR2 FYEKMQ (reference sequence). CDR3 length: 16 amino acids. This chain's CDR3 is CASSLRRLAGGQTQYF. CDR3 bases: TGTGCCAGCAGCTTACGACGACTAGCGGGAGGTCAGACCCAGTACTTC.

V usage is TRBV6-1 and J usage is TRBJ2-7; no reliable D call. The V gene's germline CDR1 is MNHNS and CDR2 SASEGT. This CDR3 is built from 14 residues. V lost 5 bases and J 3 bases, leaving 14 bases between the germline ends. The CDR3 spells CASSLDPVRYEQYF. CDR3 nucleotide sequence: TGTGCCAGCAGTTTAGACCCCGTCCGCTACGAGCAGTACTTC.

The chain couples TRBV20-1 to TRBJ2-1; unclear D gene. Germline CDR1 DFQATT, CDR2 SNEGSKA (reference sequence). The CDR3 runs 13 residues. Trimming took off 5 bases at V and 8 bases at J, with 16 bases between the two ends. As DNA, the CDR3 is TGCAGTGCTTTAGTGGGGTTGTTGCATGAGCAGTTCTTC. Its translation is CSALVGLLHEQFF.

The chain joins TRBV2 to TRBJ2-7; weak D call: TRBD2 (6 bases). Trimming left V 10 bases short and J 6 bases short, with 25 bases between. Germline V gene sequence: CDR1 SNHLY, CDR2 FYNNEI. This CDR3 has 15 amino acids. The CDR3 sequence: CAISPWEAGVGEQYF. The CDR3 DNA sequence: TGTGCCATCAGCCCCTGGGAGGCGGGCGTGGGCGAGCAGTACTTC. Using reference TRBV2 and TRBJ2-7 for the parts outside the CDR3, the full variable domain is EPEVTQTPSHQVTQMGQEVILRCVPISNHLYFYWYRQILGQKVEFLVSFYNNEISEKSEIFDDQFSVERPDGSNFTLKIRSTKLEDSAMYFCAISPWEAGVGEQYFGPGTRLTVT.

This clone was counted a few times. The rearrangement joins TRBV2 to TRBJ2-7, with 8 bases aligning to TRBD1. The CDR3 covers 14 residues. Germline V gene data show CDR1 as SNHLY and CDR2 as FYNNEI. Trimming cost V 4 bases and J 2 bases; bases outside gene matches: 4. CDR3 bases: TGTGCCAGCAGTGGTGGGACAGGAGCCTACGAGCAGTACTTC. It translates to CASSGGTGAYEQYF.

Ten or more counts support this clone. This chain joins TRBV3-1 and TRBJ2-5, with D maybe TRBD2 (5 bases). Per germline, CDR1 LGHDT and CDR2 YNNKEL (reference sequence). There are 14 residues in the CDR3. Trimming took off 1 base at V and 5 bases at J, with 11 bases between the two ends. The CDR3: CASSQVGGFETQYF. The CDR3 region has the DNA TGTGCCAGCAGCCAAGTGGGCGGGTTTGAGACCCAGTACTTC.

This clone was seen ten or more times. The chain links TRBV7-3 to TRBJ2-2, with 10 bases identical to TRBD1. The CDR3 is made up of 18 amino acids. J lost 4 bases, V lost 4 bases, and 12 bases had no gene match. Germline V lookup: CDR1 SGHTA, CDR2 FQGTGA. DNA of the CDR3: TGTGCCAGCAGCTACTCGCGACCGGGACAGGGGAGCACCGGGGAGCTGTTTTTT. It is translated as CASSYSRPGQGSTGELFF.

The genes are TRBV10-3 and TRBJ2-1; perhaps D is TRBD1 or TRBD2 (6 bases each). V lost 10 bases and J lost 4, with 20 bases in between. Germline loops: CDR1 ENHRY, CDR2 SYGVKD. The CDR3 length is 15 residues. The CDR3 nucleotides are TGTGCCACCAGCGGAGGGGGAATGGAATACAATGAGCAGTTCTTC. It encodes CATSGGGMEYNEQFF.

The genes are TRBV9 and TRBJ2-3; maybe TRBD2 (7 bases). CDR1 and CDR2 (germline): SGDLS, YYNGEE. This CDR3 contains 15 residues. Between the trimmed V and J ends, which lost 0 bases and 5 bases, there was a span of 13 bases. The CDR3 loop is CASSVGGRGKDTQYF. DNA of the CDR3: TGTGCCAGCAGCGTAGGAGGGAGGGGGAAAGATACGCAGTATTTT. The full variable domain, its missing parts supplied by reference TRBV9 and TRBJ2-3, is DSGVTQTPKHLITATGQRVTLRCSPRSGDLSVYWYQQSLDQGLQFLIQYYNGEERAKGNILERFSAQQFPDLHSELNLSSLELGDSALYFCASSVGGRGKDTQYFGPGTRLTVL.

This clone qualifies as medium-sized. J is TRBJ1-2 and V is TRBV19; D gene unclear. The V end lost 3 bases, the J end lost 0 bases, and 2 bases lay between the germline ends. The CDR3 is made up of 12 amino acids. The V gene's germline CDR1 is LNHDA and CDR2 SQIVND (reference sequence). The CDR3 loop reads CASSISNYGYTF. The CDR3 DNA sequence: TGTGCCAGTAGTATTTCTAACTATGGCTACACCTTC.